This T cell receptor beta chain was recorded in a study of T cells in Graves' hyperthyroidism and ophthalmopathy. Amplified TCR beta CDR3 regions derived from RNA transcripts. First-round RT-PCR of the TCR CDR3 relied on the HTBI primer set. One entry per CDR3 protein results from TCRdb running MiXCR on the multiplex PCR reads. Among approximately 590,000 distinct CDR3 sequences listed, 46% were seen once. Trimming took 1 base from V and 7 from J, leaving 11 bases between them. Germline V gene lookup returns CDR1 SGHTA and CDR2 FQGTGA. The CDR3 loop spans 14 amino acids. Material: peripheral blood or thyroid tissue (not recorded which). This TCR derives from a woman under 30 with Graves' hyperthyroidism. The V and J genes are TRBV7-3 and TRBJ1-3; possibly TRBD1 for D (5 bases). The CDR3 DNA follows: TGTGCCAGCAGCTTAATGGGGGACGGGAACACCATATATTTT. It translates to CASSLMGDGNTIYF.